The rows below give T cell receptor beta chains drawn from one sample of a study of blood T cell repertoires in COVID-19. Profiling relied on immunoSEQ multiplex PCR, and the TCRdb table lists in-frame clones only, not all of them. The sample has 120,000 or so clones, just over 75% seen once. What was sequenced was peripheral blood. Receptors were obtained from a woman of 80 years or more with acute or convalescent COVID-19. Both conserved end residues are part of each CDR3. The D gene is left open where the match is weak. Clone sizes are given selectively: once, few, many, or a class where the clone is expanded.

abundance,d_gene,v_gene,j_gene,CDR3nt,CDR3aa
.,.,TRBV5-4,TRBJ2-7,TGTGCCAGCAGCCTAGCAACCGAGCAGTACTTC,CASSLATEQYF
.,.,TRBV28,TRBJ1-2,TGTGCCAGCAGTTTAAGACAGTTCGGCTACACCTTC,CASSLRQFGYTF
.,TRBD2,TRBV5-1,TRBJ2-1,TGCGCCAGCAGCTTGGCGGTGACTAGCGGGGTAGAAGAGCAGTTCTTC,CASSLAVTSGVEEQFF
.,.,TRBV19,TRBJ2-1,TGTGCCAGTAGTATTGGCGGGACCCTCCGGAGGAATGAGCAGTTCTTC,CASSIGGTLRRNEQFF
.,TRBD1,TRBV10-2,TRBJ1-1,TGCGCCAGTCAGGGGGAGACTGAAGCTTTCTTT,CASQGETEAFF
.,.,TRBV4-1,TRBJ2-4,TGCGCCAGCAGCCCCATTCAGGGGCATGAGGCCAAAAACATTCAGTACTTC,CASSPIQGHEAKNIQYF
few,TRBD1,TRBV27,TRBJ2-7,TGTGCCAGCAGTTTAAGAATTGACAGGGCCTACGAGCAGTACTTC,CASSLRIDRAYEQYF
few,.,TRBV11-2,TRBJ1-1,TGTGCCAGCAGCCACCTTCAGGGTTCTTGGTCTGAAGCTTTCTTT,CASSHLQGSWSEAFF
.,TRBD1,TRBV7-9,TRBJ2-7,TGTGCCAGCAGCTTGACAGGGGGAAACTACGAGCAGTACTTC,CASSLTGGNYEQYF
.,.,TRBV7-2,TRBJ1-1,TGTGCCAGCAGCTTATACTTCCCGGGGGCTGAAGCTTTCTTT,CASSLYFPGAEAFF
once,.,TRBV5-1,TRBJ1-4,TGCGCCAGCAGCTTGGCCTCCGGTGTGGAGAAACTGTTTTTT,CASSLASGVEKLFF
few,.,TRBV27,TRBJ1-2,TGTGCCAGCAGTTTATCGGTTGGGGGACACCGGGGCTACACCTTC,CASSLSVGGHRGYTF
.,TRBD1,TRBV30,TRBJ1-5,TGTGCCTGGAGCCGGGACAGAGGGCAGCCCCAGCATTTT,CAWSRDRGQPQHF
.,.,TRBV3-1/TRBV3-2,TRBJ2-2,TGTGCCAGCAGCGAGGGGAGGACCGGGGAGCTGTTTTTT,CASSEGRTGELFF
.,TRBD2,TRBV10-1,TRBJ2-1,TGCGCCAGCACCCCGGGACTAGAAGTTGGTGAGCAGTTCTTC,CASTPGLEVGEQFF
few,.,TRBV20-1,TRBJ1-5,TGCAGTGCTAGTGGGCGCAATCAGCCCCAGCATTTT,CSASGRNQPQHF
once,TRBD1,TRBV28,TRBJ1-6,TGTGCCAGCAGTCCGTTGGGACAGGTACGATATAATTCACCCCTCCACTTT,CASSPLGQVRYNSPLHF
few,TRBD2,TRBV5-1,TRBJ2-5,TGCGCCAGCAGCTTGAGTAGCGGGGGGGCAGGAGAGACCCAGTACTTC,CASSLSSGGAGETQYF
.,.,TRBV5-5,TRBJ1-1,TGTGCCAGCAGCTTGTATACAGGTGGGGACACTGAAGCTTTCTTT,CASSLYTGGDTEAFF
few,.,TRBV18,TRBJ1-1,TGTGCCAGCGCCTCGACAGGAGTGAACACTGAAGCTTTCTTT,CASASTGVNTEAFF
.,TRBD2,TRBV28,TRBJ2-1,TGTGCCAGCAGTTTGGGACTAGCGGGAGCGGGGGGGTACAATGAGCAGTTCTTC,CASSLGLAGAGGYNEQFF
.,.,TRBV5-4,TRBJ2-3,TGTGCCAGCGCCCTCAGCGGGCCTAGCACAGATACGCAGTATTTT,CASALSGPSTDTQYF
.,TRBD1,TRBV5-5,TRBJ2-7,TGTGCCAGCAGCTTGGTGACAGGGGGAGCTCCCGAGCAGTACTTC,CASSLVTGGAPEQYF
.,.,TRBV6-5,TRBJ2-6,TGTGCCAGCTCTCTCTCTGGGGCCAACGTCCTGACTTTC,CASSLSGANVLTF
once,TRBD2,TRBV4-3,TRBJ2-1,TGCGCCAGCAGCCAGGCGCGGGGTAGCGGGAGTGGGCGGGTTGAGCAGTTCTTC,CASSQARGSGSGRVEQFF
.,TRBD2,TRBV20-1,TRBJ2-1,TGCAGTGCTAGAGATCCCCCTAGCGGGATCTTC,CSARDPPSGIF
.,TRBD2,TRBV6-2/TRBV6-3,TRBJ2-2,TGTGCCAGCAGTTACTTAGCGGGGGGGCCGGACACCGGGGAGCTGTTTTTT,CASSYLAGGPDTGELFF
.,.,TRBV19,TRBJ1-1,TGTGCCGCCGGGGGTGTTATGAACACTGAAGCTTTCTTT,CAAGGVMNTEAFF
.,.,TRBV11-1,TRBJ2-5,TGTGCCAGCAGCGTTCAACTTTCCGAGGGGACCCAGTACTTC,CASSVQLSEGTQYF
.,TRBD2,TRBV9,TRBJ2-3,TGTGCCAGCAGCGCCCTCGGACTAGCGCAGGGTCAGTATTTT,CASSALGLAQGQYF
.,TRBD2,TRBV7-6,TRBJ2-1,TGTGCCAGCAGCCAGGATAGCGGGGGGGCGCGCAATGAGCAGTTCTTC,CASSQDSGGARNEQFF
.,.,TRBV6-5,TRBJ1-1,TGTGCCAGCAGTTACTCGTCGGGAGTAATGAACACTGAAGCTTTCTTT,CASSYSSGVMNTEAFF
.,TRBD2,TRBV5-1,TRBJ2-7,TGCGCCAGCAGCTCTCTAGCGGGAGTCGGATACGAGCAGTACTTC,CASSSLAGVGYEQYF
once,.,TRBV10-3,TRBJ1-1,TGTGCCATCAGTGAGCAGGAGGCGGGCACTGAAGCTTTCTTT,CAISEQEAGTEAFF
once,.,TRBV7-9,TRBJ2-1,TGTGCCAGCAGCTCCCCCCGGGAGAAGCGGCATGAGCAGTTCTTC,CASSSPREKRHEQFF
.,TRBD2,TRBV4-1,TRBJ2-3,TGCGCCAGCAGCCTGGGGACTAGCGGGATGTTTAGCACAGATACGCAGTATTTT,CASSLGTSGMFSTDTQYF
.,TRBD1,TRBV30,TRBJ2-2,TGTGCCTGGGAGTTACAGGGGATGCGGACCGGGGAGCTGTTTTTT,CAWELQGMRTGELFF